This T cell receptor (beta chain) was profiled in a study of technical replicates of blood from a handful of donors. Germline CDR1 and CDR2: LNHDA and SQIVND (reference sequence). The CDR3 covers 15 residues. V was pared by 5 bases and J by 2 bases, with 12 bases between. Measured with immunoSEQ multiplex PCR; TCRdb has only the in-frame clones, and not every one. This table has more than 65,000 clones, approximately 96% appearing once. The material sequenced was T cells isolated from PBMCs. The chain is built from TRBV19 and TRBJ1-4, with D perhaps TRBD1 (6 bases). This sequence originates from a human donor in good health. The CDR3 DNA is TGTGCCAGTAGTCGAGGGGGGGCCACTAATGAAAAACTGTTTTTT. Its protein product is CASSRGGATNEKLFF.